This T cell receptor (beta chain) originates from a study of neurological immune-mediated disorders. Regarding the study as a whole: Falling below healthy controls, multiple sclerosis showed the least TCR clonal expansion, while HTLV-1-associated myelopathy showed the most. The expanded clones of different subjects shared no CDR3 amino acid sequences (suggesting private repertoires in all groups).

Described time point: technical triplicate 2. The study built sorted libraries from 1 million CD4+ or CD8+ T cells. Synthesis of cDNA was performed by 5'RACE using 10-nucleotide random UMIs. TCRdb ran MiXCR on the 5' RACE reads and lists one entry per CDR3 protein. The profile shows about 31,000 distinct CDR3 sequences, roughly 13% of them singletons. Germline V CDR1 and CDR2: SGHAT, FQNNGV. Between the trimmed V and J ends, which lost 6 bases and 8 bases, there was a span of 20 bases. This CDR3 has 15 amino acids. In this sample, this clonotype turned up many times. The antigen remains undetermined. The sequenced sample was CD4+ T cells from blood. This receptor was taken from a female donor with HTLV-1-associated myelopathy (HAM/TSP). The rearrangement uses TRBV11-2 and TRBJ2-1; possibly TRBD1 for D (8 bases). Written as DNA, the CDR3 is TGTGCCAGCAGTTCAACAGGGGGGGCCGGGTATGAGCAGTTCTTC. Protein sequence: CASSSTGGAGYEQFF.